The table lists the clone carrying this T cell receptor beta chain with a count of one. Study members were between about 18 and 95 years old and lived in fewer than 30 US regions. Profiled with immunoSEQ multiplex PCR; TCRdb holds only in-frame clones, not every one. Found here are around 390,000 clones, approximately 87% of them singletons; the top ten hold roughly 9.4%. Germline-derived CDR1 and CDR2 are LNHDA and SQIVND (reference sequence). The CDR3 spans 13 residues. V shed 8 bases and J 4 bases; nucleotides not matched to a gene: 3. This sample stems from a study of blood T cell repertoires in COVID-19.

The chain couples TRBV19 to TRBJ1-5, with 9 bases matching TRBD1. Sequencing was carried out using PBMCs or T cells enriched from blood (not recorded which). The sequence was obtained from a woman between 50 and 59 years old who had recovered from COVID-19. The CDR3 DNA reads TGTGCCAGTTGGGGACAGGGAAATCAGCCCCAGCATTTT. Protein: CASWGQGNQPQHF.